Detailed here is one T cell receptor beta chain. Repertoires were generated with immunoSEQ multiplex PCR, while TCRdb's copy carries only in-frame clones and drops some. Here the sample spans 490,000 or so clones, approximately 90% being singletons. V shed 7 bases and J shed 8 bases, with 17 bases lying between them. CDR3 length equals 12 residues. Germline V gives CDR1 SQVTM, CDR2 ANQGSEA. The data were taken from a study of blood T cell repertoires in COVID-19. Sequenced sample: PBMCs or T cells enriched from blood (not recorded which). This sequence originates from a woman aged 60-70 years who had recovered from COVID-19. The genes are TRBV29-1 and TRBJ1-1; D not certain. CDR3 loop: CSAHRGQQEAFF. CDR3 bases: TGCAGCGCCCACCGGGGTCAGCAGGAAGCTTTCTTT.